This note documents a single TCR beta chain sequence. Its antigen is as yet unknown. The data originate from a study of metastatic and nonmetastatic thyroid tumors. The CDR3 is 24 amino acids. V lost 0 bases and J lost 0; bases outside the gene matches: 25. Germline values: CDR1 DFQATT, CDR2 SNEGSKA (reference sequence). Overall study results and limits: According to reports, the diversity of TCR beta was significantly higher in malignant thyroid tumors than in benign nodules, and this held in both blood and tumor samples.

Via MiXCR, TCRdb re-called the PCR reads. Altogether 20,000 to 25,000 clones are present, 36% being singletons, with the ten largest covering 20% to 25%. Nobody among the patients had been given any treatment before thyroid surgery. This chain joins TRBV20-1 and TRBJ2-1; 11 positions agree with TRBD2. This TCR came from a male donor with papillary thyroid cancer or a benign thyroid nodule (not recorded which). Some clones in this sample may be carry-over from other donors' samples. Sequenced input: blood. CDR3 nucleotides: TGCAGTGCTAGAGATAGGAGGAGGACAACCGCCCTAGCGGGAGGCAGTGGCTCCTACAATGAGCAGTTCTTC. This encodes CSARDRRRTTALAGGSGSYNEQFF.